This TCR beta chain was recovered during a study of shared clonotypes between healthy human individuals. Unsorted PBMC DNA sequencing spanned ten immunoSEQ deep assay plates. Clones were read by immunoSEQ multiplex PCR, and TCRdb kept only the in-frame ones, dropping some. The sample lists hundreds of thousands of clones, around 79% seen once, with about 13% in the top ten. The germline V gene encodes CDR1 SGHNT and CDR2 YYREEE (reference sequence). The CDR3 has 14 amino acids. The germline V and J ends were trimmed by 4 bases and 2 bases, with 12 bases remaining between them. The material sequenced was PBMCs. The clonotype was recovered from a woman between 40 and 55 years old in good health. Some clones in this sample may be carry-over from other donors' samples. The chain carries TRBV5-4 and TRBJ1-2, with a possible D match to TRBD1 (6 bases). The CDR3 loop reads CASSVRGGNYGYTF. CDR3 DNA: TGTGCCAGCAGCGTCAGAGGGGGGAACTATGGCTACACCTTC.